A selection of T cell receptor beta chains follows, all from one sample in a study of human T cells and chemical hapten exposure. TCRdb ran MiXCR on the RACE reads and lists one entry per CDR3 protein. The sample gives over 300,000 distinct CDR3 sequences, 5.1% of which show up once; just over 2.5% is in the top ten. Sequenced material: whole blood, taken in connection with sensitization to the hapten diphenylcyclopropenone (DPC). These receptor sequences come from a woman aged 50 to 65 with alopecia areata. Some clones in this sample may be carry-over from other donors' samples. Each CDR3 is given with its conserved first and last residue. Each record gives: clone size, J gene, V gene, D gene, CDR3 DNA, CDR3 protein. A D gene is named only where the DNA matches it firmly. Not every row has a clone size; where given, it reads once, few, many or a size class.

>many|TRBJ2-5|TRBV12-3/TRBV12-4|NA
TGTGCCAGCAGTCCCGAAGGTCTACCCCAAGAGACCCAGTACTTC
CASSPEGLPQETQYF
>many|TRBJ1-3|TRBV3-1|NA
TGTGCCAGCAGCCAAGGAACTGGAAACACCATATATTTT
CASSQGTGNTIYF
>many|TRBJ2-1|TRBV24-1|TRBD2
TGTGCCACCAGTGATCCAGCGGGAGTGAATGAGCAGTTCTTC
CATSDPAGVNEQFF
>NA|TRBJ2-7|TRBV29-1|NA
TGCAGCGTTGGGGACGTTGGGGAGCAGTACTTC
CSVGDVGEQYF
>few|TRBJ2-1|TRBV7-2|NA
TGTGCCAGCAGCGTCCCCGGGGGGCGTCACAATGAGCAGTTCTTC
CASSVPGGRHNEQFF
>NA|TRBJ1-1|TRBV6-2/TRBV6-3|NA
TGTGCCAGCAGTCCTAGGACACGGAAGGAGGGCACTGAAGCTTTCTTT
CASSPRTRKEGTEAFF
>many|TRBJ2-7|TRBV7-8|NA
TGTGCCAGCAGCCCCACTCGGGGTGAGCAGTACTTC
CASSPTRGEQYF
>many|TRBJ2-1|TRBV20-1|NA
TGCAGTGCTAGAGATCCCCGGGTGAGCTCCTACAATGAGCAGTTCTTC
CSARDPRVSSYNEQFF
>few|TRBJ2-5|TRBV7-2|TRBD2
TGTGCCAGCAGCTTTAGCGGGGGGGCCGGGGAGACCCAGTACTTC
CASSFSGGAGETQYF
>many|TRBJ2-3|TRBV2|NA
TGTGCCAGCAGTGAAGCGTTGGGCACCACAGATACGCAGTATTTT
CASSEALGTTDTQYF
>many|TRBJ2-3|TRBV10-3|NA
TGTGCCATCATGACACCTAGCACAGATACGCAGTATTTT
CAIMTPSTDTQYF
>many|TRBJ1-6|TRBV14|NA
TGTGCCAGCAGCCCCGGTCCTGGGGCAACCTATAATTCACCCCTCCACTTT
CASSPGPGATYNSPLHF
>NA|TRBJ1-3|TRBV7-9|TRBD1
TGTGCCAGCAGCTTAGAACAGGGGAGAGGAAACACCATATATTTT
CASSLEQGRGNTIYF
>many|TRBJ2-6|TRBV19|NA
TGTGCCAGCGCCTCCGGACCGGGGGACGGGGCCAACGTCCTGACTTTC
CASASGPGDGANVLTF
>many|TRBJ1-2|TRBV7-2|NA
TGTGCCAGCAGCTTACTTAACTCAGGGGCCCACAGCTATGGCTACACCTTC
CASSLLNSGAHSYGYTF
>many|TRBJ1-3|TRBV29-1|NA
TGCAGCGTTGAGATGGGGAGCTCTGGAAACACCATATATTTT
CSVEMGSSGNTIYF
>many|TRBJ2-7|TRBV20-1|NA
TGCAGTGCGACACCATCGGGTTACGAGCAGTACTTC
CSATPSGYEQYF
>many|TRBJ1-5|TRBV7-2|NA
TGTGCCAGCAGCTTAGACAGACTCAATCAGCCCCAGCATTTT
CASSLDRLNQPQHF
>many|TRBJ1-2|TRBV29-1|TRBD1
TGCAGCGTCAGGACAGGGGAGAACTATGGCTACACCTTC
CSVRTGENYGYTF
>many|TRBJ2-2|TRBV5-5|TRBD1
TGTGCCAGCAGCTTCGGACAGGCCACCGGGGAGCTGTTTTTT
CASSFGQATGELFF
>NA|TRBJ1-4|TRBV10-3|NA
TGTGCCATCAGTGAGTCGAGTGCAACTAATGAAAAACTGTTTTTT
CAISESSATNEKLFF
>NA|TRBJ2-1|TRBV3-1|TRBD2
TGTGCCAGCAGCCCAGGAAGCGGGGGGTACAATGAGCAGTTCTTC
CASSPGSGGYNEQFF
>many|TRBJ1-2|TRBV6-1|NA
TGTGCCAGTTCCCCTGGCGGATTTAACTATGGCTACACCTTC
CASSPGGFNYGYTF
>many|TRBJ2-3|TRBV27|NA
TGTGCCAGCAGCTTACGATGGCCTTCAGATACGCAGTATTTT
CASSLRWPSDTQYF
>many|TRBJ2-1|TRBV6-2/TRBV6-3|NA
TGTGCCAGCAGTAAATTGGGGGTAAATGAGCAGTTCTTC
CASSKLGVNEQFF
>many|TRBJ1-3|TRBV9|NA
TGTGCCAGCAGCGTAGGAGGAGGGGACTCTGGAAACACCATATATTTT
CASSVGGGDSGNTIYF
>many|TRBJ2-3|TRBV5-1|TRBD2
TGCGCCAGCAGCAAACGACTAGCGGGAGCTAAAGATACGCAGTATTTT
CASSKRLAGAKDTQYF